The sequence of this T cell receptor (beta chain) was determined in a study of Tregs in tolerant kidney transplant recipients. General observations from the study: Tregs expanded with activated donor B cells seemed most donor-specific. The small number of patients limits these findings pending further validation.

Data came from immunoSEQ multiplex PCR; TCRdb stores just in-frame clones and leaves some out. The sample holds tens of thousands of clones, 80% to 95% seen once. Mixed chimerism was transient after nonmyeloablative marrow transplants from related graft donors. Unstimulated Tregs (CD4+CD25+CD127-) and CD4+CD25- non-Tregs were sorted from PBMCs. Regarding this clone: Its antigen is not identified.

The V and J ends lost 6 bases and 1 base respectively, with 10 bases between them. The CDR3 consists of 13 residues. Germline CDR1 MNHEY, CDR2 SVGAGI. The sequence was obtained from a human patient who received a combined kidney and bone marrow transplant. A subset of T cells may come from the graft donor. Specimen: CD4+ T cells from blood (PBMCs), collected 12 months after the transplant. The chain joins TRBV6-5 to TRBJ2-7; D is ambiguous. The CDR3 spells CASSNTVSYEQYF. The DNA for the CDR3 is TGTGCCAGCAGCAATACAGTATCCTACGAGCAGTACTTC.